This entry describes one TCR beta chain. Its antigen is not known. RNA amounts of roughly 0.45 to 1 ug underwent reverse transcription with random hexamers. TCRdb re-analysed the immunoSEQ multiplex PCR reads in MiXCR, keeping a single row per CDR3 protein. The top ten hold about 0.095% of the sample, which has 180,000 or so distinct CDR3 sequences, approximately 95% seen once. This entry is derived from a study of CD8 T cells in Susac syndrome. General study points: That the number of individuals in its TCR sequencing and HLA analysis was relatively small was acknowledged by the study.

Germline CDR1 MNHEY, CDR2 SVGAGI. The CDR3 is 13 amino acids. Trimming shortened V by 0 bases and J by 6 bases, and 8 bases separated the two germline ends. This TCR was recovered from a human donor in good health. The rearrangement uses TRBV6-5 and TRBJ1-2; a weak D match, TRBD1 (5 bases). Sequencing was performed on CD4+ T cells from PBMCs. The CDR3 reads CASSYSGRDGYTF. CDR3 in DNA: TGTGCCAGCAGTTACTCGGGACGTGATGGCTACACCTTC.